The TCR beta chain under discussion was sequenced for a study of blood T cell repertoires in COVID-19. About the study: Sources were T cells, B-cell-depleted T cells, or PBMCs; the material itself was cDNA or gDNA.

This CDR3 is built from 13 residues. CDR1 SEHNR and CDR2 FQNEAQ come from the germline V gene (reference sequence). V was trimmed by 6 bases and J by 9 bases, leaving 16 bases between them. Methods used by the authors: Using reference gene primer amplification, nucleated cell counts were estimated. Sequencing used immunoSEQ multiplex PCR; TCRdb keeps in-frame clones, though not all of them. V, J and clone size are taken as reported in that table, and D and trimming were inferred from the DNA itself. Here the sample spans 180,000 or so clones, roughly 80% being singletons. Sequenced: peripheral blood. The rearrangement uses TRBV7-9 and TRBJ2-3, with D possibly being TRBD1 (5 bases). The TCR comes from a woman in her 70s with acute or convalescent COVID-19. The CDR3 DNA sequence: TGTGCCAGCAGACCGACAGAAGTAGAAACGCAGTATTTT. Protein sequence: CASRPTEVETQYF.